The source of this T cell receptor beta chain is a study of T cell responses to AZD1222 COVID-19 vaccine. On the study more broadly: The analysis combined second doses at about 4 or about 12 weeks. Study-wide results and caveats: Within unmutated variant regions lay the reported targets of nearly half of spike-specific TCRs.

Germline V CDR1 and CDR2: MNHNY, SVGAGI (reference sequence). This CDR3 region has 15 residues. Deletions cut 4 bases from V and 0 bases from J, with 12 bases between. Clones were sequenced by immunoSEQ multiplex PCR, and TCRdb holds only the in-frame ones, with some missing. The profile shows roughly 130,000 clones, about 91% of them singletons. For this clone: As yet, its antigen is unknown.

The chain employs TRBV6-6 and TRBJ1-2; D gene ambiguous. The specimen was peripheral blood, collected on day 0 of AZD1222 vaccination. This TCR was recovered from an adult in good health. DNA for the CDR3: TGTGCCAGCAGTTTACCGGGCGGCGCTAACTATGGCTACACCTTC. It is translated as CASSLPGGANYGYTF.